This T cell receptor beta chain was identified during a study of identical twins. Each CDR3 protein gets one entry after TCRdb re-called the 5' RACE reads with MiXCR. Among around 250,000 distinct CDR3 sequences listed, 10% to 15% were seen once. The same data also went into a second study, on yellow fever vaccine responses in identical twins.

The sequence was obtained from a woman aged 18-35 years in good health. The specimen was memory (CD45RO+) T cells sorted from blood.

CDR3 nucleotide sequence: TGTGCCATCAGCGGCGGGCCCGACAGGGCTTCCCAGCATTTT. Translating gives CAISGGPDRASQHF. The J gene is TRBJ1-5, the V gene TRBV10-3; 7 positions match TRBD1. Germline V gene lookup returns CDR1 ENHRY and CDR2 SYGVKD. CDR3 length: 14 amino acids. V shed 6 bases and J 11 bases; nucleotides not matched to a gene: 13.